Each of the 18 T cell receptor beta chains below was sequenced from the same sample in a study of T cells in Graves' hyperthyroidism and ophthalmopathy. Amplification yielded TCR beta CDR3 regions, with RNA transcripts as the source. A set of HTBI primers served as the primers for a first-round RT-PCR of the TCR CDR3. TCRdb reprocessed the multiplex PCR reads via MiXCR and lists one record per CDR3 protein. The repertoire holds around 190,000 distinct CDR3 sequences, with about a sixth as singletons. Sequencing used blood. The origin of the receptors is a woman aged 45-65 years with Graves' hyperthyroidism.

This clonotype was observed a handful of times. V is TRBV6-5 and J is TRBJ2-3, with D perhaps matching TRBD2 (5 bases). The CDR3 is 16 residues long. The V gene lost 0 bases and the J gene lost 1 base, with 11 bases spanning the gap. Germline assignment: CDR1 MNHEY and CDR2 SVGAGI. In nucleotides, the CDR3 is TGTGCCAGCAGTTACTCATCGGGAACGCGCACAGATACGCAGTATTTT. Amino acids: CASSYSSGTRTDTQYF.

At least ten counts were recorded for this clonotype. The genes are TRBV5-6 and TRBJ2-1, with 12 nucleotides matching TRBD2. Germline loops: CDR1 SGHDT, CDR2 YYEEEE. The CDR3 covers 17 residues. V was clipped by 0 bases and J by 6 bases; unmatched bases: 7. CDR3 nucleotides: TGTGCCAGCAGCTTGGCGCTAGCGGGAGGGATAAGCAATGAGCAGTTCTTC. It yields the protein CASSLALAGGISNEQFF. Combining the CDR3 with reference TRBV5-6 and TRBJ2-1 gives the whole variable domain DAGVTQSPTHLIKTRGQQVTLRCSPKSGHDTVSWYQQALGQGPQFIFQYYEEEERQRGNFPDRFSGHQFPNYSSELNVNALLLGDSALYLCASSLALAGGISNEQFFGPGTRLTVL.

This clonotype occurred many times. The chain combines TRBV6-1 with TRBJ2-5, with D maybe TRBD2 (7 bases). This CDR3 comprises 15 residues. Trimming took off 1 base at V and 5 bases at J, with 14 bases between the two ends. The V gene's germline CDR1 is MNHNS and CDR2 SASEGT. The CDR3 nucleotides read TGTGCCAGCAGTGAAGAGGGGGGGGTCCGCGAGACCCAGTACTTC. As protein: CASSEEGGVRETQYF.

The chain carries TRBV11-3 and TRBJ2-1; no clear D. This CDR3 has 15 residues. V shed 1 base and J shed 2 bases, with 9 bases lying between them. The V gene's germline CDR1 is SGHNT and CDR2 YENEEA. The CDR3 sequence is CASSLGPGTYNEQFF. As DNA, the CDR3 is TGTGCCAGCAGCTTAGGACCTGGTACCTACAATGAGCAGTTCTTC.

The table lists this clonotype with many counts. The chain carries TRBV24-1 and TRBJ2-3; 7 nucleotides line up with TRBD1. Trimming took 1 base from V and 4 from J; bases not matched to a gene: 4. The germline gives CDR1 KGHDR, CDR2 SFDVKD. The CDR3 covers 15 residues. The CDR3 is CATSDFDRDADTQYF. The CDR3 nucleotides are TGTGCCACCAGTGATTTCGACAGGGATGCAGATACGCAGTATTTT.

The rearrangement joins TRBV7-8 to TRBJ2-7; D may be TRBD2 (6 bases). The V end was cut by 2 bases, the J end by 9 bases, with 17 bases between. CDR3 size: 14 residues. Germline CDR1 SGHVS, CDR2 FQNEAQ. In DNA form, the CDR3 reads TGTGCCAGCAGCTTAAGTTCGGGAGTCCAGGGGCAGTACTTC. Its translation is CASSLSSGVQGQYF.

At least ten counts were recorded for this clonotype. The V gene is TRBV28, the J gene TRBJ1-5; no definite D call. The CDR3 contains 14 residues. Germline V gives CDR1 MDHEN, CDR2 SYDVKM. V was shortened by 7 bases and J by 7 bases, with 17 bases between the two germline ends. CDR3: CASTSPSRRQPQHF. The CDR3 nucleotides are TGTGCCAGCACTTCACCCTCGCGACGGCAGCCCCAGCATTTT.

The table lists this clonotype with a few counts. The V and J genes are TRBV7-6 and TRBJ2-2; TRBD1 agrees at 8 bases. This CDR3 has 16 amino acids. V gave up 4 bases and J gave up 3 bases; unmatched junction bases: 7. CDR1 SGHVS and CDR2 FNYEAQ come from the germline V gene. CDR3 coding DNA: TGTGCCAGCAGCTCCAGACAGGGGTTTGACACCGGGGAGCTGTTTTTT. It codes for CASSSRQGFDTGELFF. Complete variable domain (other parts from reference TRBV7-6 and TRBJ2-2): GAGVSQSPRYKVTKRGQDVALRCDPISGHVSLYWYRQALGQGPEFLTYFNYEAQQDKSGLPNDRFSAERPEGSISTLTIQRTEQRDSAMYRCASSSRQGFDTGELFFGEGSRLTVL.

This clonotype turned up a few times. CDR3 loop: CASSLLDWAPPQAFF. CDR3 DNA: TGTGCCAGCAGCTTGTTGGATTGGGCACCACCACAGGCTTTCTTT. The chain joins TRBV5-5 to TRBJ1-1; the D is unclear. CDR3 length: 15 amino acids. Trimming pared 1 base from V and 11 bases from J, leaving 21 bases between. Germline CDR1 and CDR2: SGHKS and YYEKEE (reference sequence).

Worth noting for this clonotype: It is likely a read error, because the conserved phenylalanine at the end of the CDR3 is missing. This chain links TRBV19 with TRBJ1-1; no clear D gene. The V end lost 9 bases, the J end lost 7 bases, and 18 bases lay between the germline ends. CDR1 and CDR2 (germline): LNHDA, SQIVND (reference sequence). The CDR3 is made up of 13 amino acids. Here the CDR3 DNA reads TGTGCCAGCTGCGAAGACGGGAAAATTGAAGCTTTCCTT. It specifies CASCEDGKIEAFL.

This clonotype showed up many times. The chain couples TRBV27 to TRBJ2-7; 11 nucleotides align to TRBD1. The V gene end was trimmed by 6 bases and the J gene end by 2 bases; junction bases not matched to a gene: 12. Per germline, CDR1 MNHEY and CDR2 SMNVEV (reference sequence). This CDR3 has 17 residues. CDR3 in amino acids: CASSLFPDRGRPYEQYF. CDR3 coding DNA: TGTGCCAGCAGCCTTTTCCCGGACAGGGGGCGCCCCTACGAGCAGTACTTC.

This chain links TRBV7-8 with TRBJ2-7; 7 nucleotides align to TRBD1. Germline lookup yields CDR1 SGHVS and CDR2 FQNEAQ. The length of the CDR3 is 14 residues. Germline trimming cut 5 bases from V and 5 bases from J; bases unmatched to any gene: 9. CDR3 in amino acids: CASSVRQGRDEQYF. CDR3 nucleotide sequence: TGTGCCAGCAGCGTTAGACAGGGTAGAGACGAGCAGTACTTC.

This clonotype was counted ten times or more. The chain carries TRBV7-8 and TRBJ2-7; D not resolved. V was shortened by 7 bases and J by 3 bases, with 13 bases between the two germline ends. This CDR3 is 13 amino acids long. Looked up from germline, CDR1 is SGHVS and CDR2 is FQNEAQ. CDR3 in DNA: TGTGCCAGCACCCAGAGGACCAACTACGAGCAGTACTTC. Its protein product is CASTQRTNYEQYF.

This clonotype was seen more than once but under ten times. The chain links TRBV5-4 to TRBJ2-1; TRBD1 matches 7 bases. Trimming cost V 4 bases and J 7 bases; bases outside gene matches: 11. CDR3 length: 15 residues. Germline assignment: CDR1 SGHNT and CDR2 YYREEE (reference sequence). The CDR3 nucleotides read TGTGCCAGCAGCCCAATCAGACAGGGAAAGAATGAGCAGTTCTTC. Protein product: CASSPIRQGKNEQFF. Together with reference TRBV5-4 and TRBJ2-1, the CDR3 gives the full variable domain: ETGVTQSPTHLIKTRGQQVTLRCSSQSGHNTVSWYQQALGQGPQFIFQYYREEENGRGNFPPRFSGLQFPNYSSELNVNALELDDSALYLCASSPIRQGKNEQFFGPGTRLTVL.

This clonotype was detected ten times or more. The genes are TRBV6-6 and TRBJ2-1; D perhaps matches TRBD2 (6 bases). From germline, CDR1 is MNHNY and CDR2 SVGAGI (reference sequence). V was clipped by 2 bases and J by 7 bases, with 18 bases between them. This CDR3 is built from 16 residues. DNA of the CDR3: TGTGCCAGCAGTTACGAACCTCGGGACTGGCGGAATGAGCAGTTCTTC. Translation: CASSYEPRDWRNEQFF.

This clonotype was recorded many times. The chain links TRBV7-9 to TRBJ1-1, with no clear D. The CDR3 runs 15 residues. Germline values: CDR1 SEHNR, CDR2 FQNEAQ (reference sequence). The V gene lost 2 bases and the J gene lost 0 bases, with 10 bases spanning the gap. CDR3 sequence (DNA): TGTGCCAGCAGCTTAAACCTACAGATGAACACTGAAGCTTTCTTT. It codes for CASSLNLQMNTEAFF. The full variable domain, its missing parts supplied by reference TRBV7-9 and TRBJ1-1, is DTGVSQNPRHKITKRGQNVTFRCDPISEHNRLYWYRQTLGQGPEFLTYFQNEAQLEKSRLLSDRFSAERPKGSFSTLEIQRTEQGDSAMYLCASSLNLQMNTEAFFGQGTRLTVV.

This clonotype showed up just a few times. The genes are TRBV28 and TRBJ1-5; unclear D gene. Germline assignment: CDR1 MDHEN and CDR2 SYDVKM. The CDR3 has 14 residues. V was clipped by 5 bases and J by 2 bases, with 10 bases between them. The CDR3 sequence is CASSTTARNQPQHF. As DNA, the CDR3 is TGTGCCAGCAGTACGACGGCACGCAATCAGCCCCAGCATTTT.

Comment on this clonotype: The DNA is omitted, as the CDR3 cannot be located on it reliably, and the CDR3 follows TCRdb's listing. This chain links TRBV13 with TRBJ2-3; the table assigns TRBD2, which was not confirmed against the DNA. CDR1 and CDR2 from the germline V gene are PRHDT and FYEKMQ (reference sequence). The CDR3 sequence runs 20 residues, both termini included. The CDR3 sequence: CASSFYICSASLRATDTQYF.